Listed here are 5 T cell receptor beta chains from one sample, sequenced in a study of blood T cell repertoires in COVID-19. Produced via immunoSEQ multiplex PCR; TCRdb's table is partial and in-frame only. The data show about 62,000 clones, with 75% to 90% seen just once and 1.3% held by the top ten. The sample comprised peripheral blood. Every receptor here comes from a woman of 80 years or more with acute or convalescent COVID-19.

This rearrangement joins TRBV9 to TRBJ1-3, with 10 bases matching TRBD1. V lost 5 bases, J lost 2 bases, and 4 bases stayed unmatched. This CDR3 region has 15 residues. Germline CDR1 is SGDLS and CDR2 is YYNGEE. The DNA of the CDR3 is TGTGCCAGCAGGCCGGACAGGGGGACTGGAAACACCATATATTTT. Amino acid sequence: CASRPDRGTGNTIYF.

Only one count was recorded for this clone. The genes are TRBV28 and TRBJ2-3; D is unresolved. Germline CDR1 reads MDHEN; CDR2 reads SYDVKM. CDR3 length: 13 residues. V dropped 9 bases and J dropped 0 bases, with 10 bases sitting between them. The CDR3 loop reads CASSEPSTDTQYF. The CDR3 DNA reads TGTGCCAGTTCGGAGCCTAGCACAGATACGCAGTATTTT.

The chain recombines TRBV6-5 with TRBJ2-7; 9 nucleotides match TRBD1. The V gene's germline CDR1 is MNHEY and CDR2 SVGAGI. CDR3 size: 14 residues. After removal of 6 bases from V and 7 bases from J, the junction contained 10 bases not matched to a gene. CDR3 sequence: CASSSRDRVQEQYF. The CDR3 DNA reads TGTGCCAGCAGCTCCCGGGACAGGGTTCAAGAGCAGTACTTC.

The chain is built from TRBV7-2 and TRBJ2-7; 8 nucleotides agree with TRBD2. Per germline, CDR1 SGHTA and CDR2 FQGNSA. Germline trimming cut 6 bases from V and 0 bases from J; bases unmatched to any gene: 7. This CDR3 region has 15 residues. The DNA for the CDR3 is TGTGCCAGCAGTCCGGGACTAGTCTACTCCTACGAGCAGTACTTC. Amino acids: CASSPGLVYSYEQYF. Filled out from reference TRBV7-2 and TRBJ2-7, the complete variable domain reads GAGVSQSPSNKVTEKGKDVELRCDPISGHTALYWYRQSLGQGLEFLIYFQGNSAPDKSGLPSDRFSAERTGGSVSTLTIQRTQQEDSAVYLCASSPGLVYSYEQYFGPGTRLTVT.

The chain joins TRBV5-1 to TRBJ1-6; no clear D. The CDR3 length is 16 residues. Germline loops: CDR1 SGHRS, CDR2 YFSETQ. Trimming cost V 0 bases and J 0 bases, with 7 bases left between them. The CDR3 spells CASSLDPSSYNSPLHF. For the CDR3, the DNA is TGCGCCAGCAGCTTGGACCCTAGCTCCTATAATTCACCCCTCCACTTT.